This TCR beta chain stems from a study of shared clonotypes between healthy human individuals. The germline V gene has CDR1 SQVTM and CDR2 ANQGSEA. The CDR3 totals 13 residues. The V end lost 5 bases, the J end lost 0 bases, and 8 bases lay between the germline ends. In the naive CD8 group, cells lacked CD45RO and were positively selected for CCR7, so terminally differentiated effector memory CD45RA+ cells were left out. Sequencing was performed with immunoSEQ multiplex PCR; in TCRdb, only in-frame clones are kept and a portion is missing. Here the sample spans about 580,000 clones, 95% to 98% being singletons.

The chain combines TRBV29-1 with TRBJ2-4; D remains unclear. Sample: naive CD8+ T cells sorted from blood. This receptor was identified in a man in his thirties or forties in good health. CDR3 protein: CSVTDLAKNIQYF. CDR3 sequence (DNA): TGCAGCGTTACCGATCTAGCCAAAAACATTCAGTACTTC. The whole variable domain, remainder taken from reference TRBV29-1 and TRBJ2-4, is SAVISQKPSRDICQRGTSLTIQCQVDSQVTMMFWYRQQPGQSLTLIATANQGSEATYESGFVIDKFPISRPNLTFSTLTVSNMSPEDSSIYLCSVTDLAKNIQYFGAGTRLSVL.